This T cell receptor (beta chain) appears in the sequencing data of a study of cytomegalovirus exposure and HLA in healthy donors. PCR used 60 Vbeta primers and 13 Jbeta primers. Sequenced by immunoSEQ multiplex PCR; TCRdb stores in-frame clones only, minus some. Among about 160,000 clones listed, roughly 80% were seen once. As regards this clone: Its antigen is not known.

Findings and limits, study-wide: Later analysis suggested links between common viral pathogens and several top significant clusters. Cytomegalovirus association was assigned to under 200 TCR beta chains. A later examination showed that TCR association rates differed by HLA locus, with DRB1 most and HLA-C fewest. Within the data, a cluster of highly shared sequence variants was likely a sequencing artifact.

V lost 6 bases and J lost 7, with 15 bases in between. CDR3 length: 13 residues. Germline V gene data show CDR1 as MNHEY and CDR2 as SMNVEV (reference sequence). Sequencing was performed on PBMCs. The genes are TRBV27 and TRBJ2-5; unclear D gene. The sequence derives from a young woman in good health and CMV-seropositive. CDR3 DNA sequence: TGTGCCAGCAGCCTCTGGGTCCGCGGGACCCAGTACTTC. Translating it yields CASSLWVRGTQYF.